Listed below are T cell receptor beta chains from one sample, sequenced in a study of technical replicates of blood from a handful of donors. Clones were sequenced by immunoSEQ multiplex PCR, and TCRdb holds only the in-frame ones, with some missing. The sample holds under 90,000 clones, approximately 94% seen once. The sequenced material came from T cells isolated from PBMCs. The receptors here all came from a human donor in good health. CDR3s include the opening cysteine and the closing phenylalanine or tryptophan. The D gene is left open where the match is weak. Clone sizes are given selectively: once, few, many, or a class where the clone is expanded.

j_gene	v_gene	abundance	d_gene	CDR3nt	CDR3aa
TRBJ2-2	TRBV4-1	.	.	TGCGCCAGCAGCCCTTTAACCGGGGAGCTGTTTTTT	CASSPLTGELFF
TRBJ2-5	TRBV5-1	.	.	TGCGCCAGCAGCTTGGAAACGGGTTGGGAGACCCAGTACTTC	CASSLETGWETQYF
TRBJ1-6	TRBV5-1	.	TRBD1	TGCGCCAGCAGCTTGCCTGACAGGGGGGGAAATTCACCCCTCCACTTT	CASSLPDRGGNSPLHF
TRBJ2-3	TRBV28	.	TRBD2	TGTGCCAGCAGTAAGGGACTAGCAGCAGATACGCAGTATTTT	CASSKGLAADTQYF
TRBJ2-3	TRBV5-1	once	TRBD2	TGCGCCAGCCGACTAGCGGGAGAGAGAGATACGCAGTATTTT	CASRLAGERDTQYF
TRBJ1-4	TRBV6-5	.	.	TGTGTCAGCAGTCTGACAGGTCACAATGAAAAACTGTTTTTT	CVSSLTGHNEKLFF
TRBJ1-3	TRBV30	.	.	TGTGCCTGGAGTGTTCTCATTCTTGCAGTGTCTGGAAACACCATATATTTT	CAWSVLILAVSGNTIYF
TRBJ1-3	TRBV18	.	.	TGTGCCAGCTCACCTTTGGTTCTGGGAGACACCATATATTTT	CASSPLVLGDTIYF
TRBJ2-5	TRBV15	.	.	TGTGCCACCAGCAGAGGACAGTCCCAAGAGACCCAGTACTTC	CATSRGQSQETQYF
TRBJ2-5	TRBV28	.	.	TGTGCCAGCAGTTTATTGGGTCCTCGCTCCGGACAGACAGAAGAGACCCAGTACTTC	CASSLLGPRSGQTEETQYF
TRBJ1-4	TRBV29-1	.	TRBD1	TGCAGCGACTCCGGGACAGGTCGAAAAGGGAATGAAAAACTGTTTTTT	CSDSGTGRKGNEKLFF
TRBJ2-7	TRBV6-1	.	.	TGTGCCAGCAGTGAATCGGGGTCCTACGAGCAGTACTTC	CASSESGSYEQYF
TRBJ2-1	TRBV11-2	.	.	TGTGCCAGCAGCCCGTCCTCCTACAATGAGCAGTTCTTC	CASSPSSYNEQFF
TRBJ2-1	TRBV11-2	few	.	TGTGCCAGCAGCCCCGAGATTCCGGGAGCGAAAAGTGCCTACAATGAGCAGTTCTTC	CASSPEIPGAKSAYNEQFF
TRBJ2-5	TRBV27	.	TRBD2	TGTGCCAGCAGCACGGGACTAGAAAACAAAGAGACCCAGTACTTC	CASSTGLENKETQYF
TRBJ1-2	TRBV4-1	once	TRBD1	TGCGCCAGCAGCCATAAACAGGGGGAAGGTGGCTACACCTTC	CASSHKQGEGGYTF
TRBJ1-5	TRBV28	.	TRBD1	TGTGCCAGCCGGACAGGGGGGGAGCCCCAGCATTTT	CASRTGGEPQHF
TRBJ1-1	TRBV2	.	.	TGTGCCAGCGCAGGGTACACTGAAGCTTTCTTT	CASAGYTEAFF
TRBJ1-2	TRBV14	.	TRBD1	TGTGCCAGCAGCCAAGTTTGGGACAGGACCCAAACTAACTATGGCTACACCTTC	CASSQVWDRTQTNYGYTF
TRBJ1-1	TRBV23-1	once	TRBD1	TGCGCCAGCAGTCAACCACGGGACAGCGCCAACACTGAAGCTTTCTTT	CASSQPRDSANTEAFF
TRBJ1-2	TRBV5-1	.	.	TGCGCCAGCAGCTTGGGGGGAGCCTATGGCTACACCTTC	CASSLGGAYGYTF
TRBJ2-1	TRBV2	.	TRBD1	TGTGCCACCAAGACAGGGCTAAGGGAGCAGTTCTTC	CATKTGLREQFF
TRBJ2-3	TRBV9	.	.	TGTGCCAGCAGCCCCCCTAGGACAGATACGCAGTATTTT	CASSPPRTDTQYF
TRBJ1-5	TRBV28	.	.	TGTGCCAGCAGTCAGGGGAGGGGTGGTAATCAGCCCCAGCATTTT	CASSQGRGGNQPQHF
TRBJ2-3	TRBV7-6	.	.	TGTGCCAGCAGCTTGTACCTACGGGAGAGGACAGATACGCAGTATTTT	CASSLYLRERTDTQYF
TRBJ1-4	TRBV2	.	.	TGTGCCAGCAGAGGAGGAACCGCCGAAAAACTGTTTTTT	CASRGGTAEKLFF
TRBJ2-1	TRBV5-1	.	.	TGCGCCAGCAGCTTGGGCGGAGAGATATACAATGAGCAGTTCTTC	CASSLGGEIYNEQFF
TRBJ2-3	TRBV7-7	.	.	TGTGCTAGCAGCAGAGACAGGTCCGCAGATACGCAGTATTTT	CASSRDRSADTQYF
TRBJ2-1	TRBV5-1	once	.	TGCGCCAGCAGCTTGGCCTATCTCACCTCCTACAATGAGCAGTTCTTC	CASSLAYLTSYNEQFF
TRBJ1-1	TRBV7-9	.	.	TGTGCCAGCAGCTTACCTCCGACAGGGAACACTGAAGCTTTCTTT	CASSLPPTGNTEAFF
TRBJ2-7	TRBV27	.	TRBD1	TGTGCCAGCAGCGACAGGGAGAGTATCGACGAGCAGTACTTC	CASSDRESIDEQYF
TRBJ1-4	TRBV15	.	TRBD1	TGTGCCACCAGTCCGACAGGGCGGACGACAGAAAAACTGTTTTTT	CATSPTGRTTEKLFF
TRBJ1-1	TRBV6-5	.	.	TGTGCCAGCAGTTACTCGGCCAGGGCGAACACTGAAGCTTTCTTT	CASSYSARANTEAFF
TRBJ2-2	TRBV19	.	TRBD2	TGTGCCAGTAGTATAGTCCTAGCGGGGGGGCTCGGGGAGCTGTTTTTT	CASSIVLAGGLGELFF
TRBJ2-4	TRBV28	.	TRBD2	TGTGCCAGTTCTAGCGGGGGCTACATTCAGTACTTC	CASSSGGYIQYF
TRBJ2-7	TRBV6-5	.	TRBD2	TGTGCCAGCAGTTACTCGGGACTAGCGGGAGATGAGCAGTACTTC	CASSYSGLAGDEQYF
TRBJ2-7	TRBV7-9	.	TRBD2	TGTGCCAGCAGCTTAGCCCACGTGCCTAGCGGGAGGAGGCACGAGCAGTACTTC	CASSLAHVPSGRRHEQYF
TRBJ1-5	TRBV28	once	TRBD1	TGTGCCAGCACTCAATTCCGTACAGGGGGTAGCAATCAGCCCCAGCATTTT	CASTQFRTGGSNQPQHF
TRBJ2-7	TRBV4-1	once	.	TGCGCCAGCAGCCAAACGACAGGGAGGTGGTTCGAGCAGTACTTC	CASSQTTGRWFEQYF
TRBJ2-7	TRBV9	.	.	TGTGCCAGCAGCGTAGCTAGCGATTCCTCCTACGAGCAGTACTTC	CASSVASDSSYEQYF
TRBJ2-7	TRBV19	.	TRBD2	TGTGCCAGTAGCCCTTATGCGGGAGATCCGTACGAGCAGTACTTC	CASSPYAGDPYEQYF
TRBJ1-2	TRBV9	.	.	TGTGCCAGCAGCGTTCTAACAGGGAATGGCTACACCTTC	CASSVLTGNGYTF
TRBJ2-1	TRBV27	.	.	TGTGCCAGCAGTTTCCGGGGTGTGTACAATGAGCAGTTCTTC	CASSFRGVYNEQFF
TRBJ2-1	TRBV7-3	.	.	TGTGCCAGCAGCGCCGGACAGTACAATGAGCAGTTCTTC	CASSAGQYNEQFF
TRBJ2-3	TRBV23-1	.	.	TGCGCCAGCAGTCCAAAAGGCCCGGGCGCCGGGGAGACAGATACGCAGTATTTT	CASSPKGPGAGETDTQYF
TRBJ1-4	TRBV6-1	.	.	TGTGCCAGCAGTGAACGGGATCGGACGAATGAAAAACTGTTTTTT	CASSERDRTNEKLFF
TRBJ2-6	TRBV2	.	TRBD1	TGTGCCAGCAGTGCCGGGACAGTTGGGGCCAACGTCCTGACTTTC	CASSAGTVGANVLTF
TRBJ1-4	TRBV18	.	TRBD1	TGTGCCAGCTCACCGGGACAGGGGATTGAAAAACTGTTTTTT	CASSPGQGIEKLFF
TRBJ1-1	TRBV28	.	.	TGTGCCAGCAGTTTAAGAGAATACGACACTGAAGCTTTCTTT	CASSLREYDTEAFF
TRBJ1-2	TRBV11-2	.	.	TGTGCCAGCAGCAGCGATAGACAGGACAACTATGGCTACACCTTC	CASSSDRQDNYGYTF
TRBJ1-1	TRBV2	.	.	TGTGCCAGCACAGGGGTGGGGACTGAAGCTTTCTTT	CASTGVGTEAFF
TRBJ2-7	TRBV6-5	.	.	TGTGCCAGCAGTTCGCCGACAGGATCCTACGAGCAGTACTTC	CASSSPTGSYEQYF
TRBJ1-5	TRBV6-1	.	.	TGTGCCAGCAGCCGGACTGCCCTCAATCAGCCCCAGCATTTT	CASSRTALNQPQHF
TRBJ2-3	TRBV5-4	.	TRBD2	TGTGCCAGCAGCTGGGGCGGGGGGGCCGGGACAGATACGCAGTATTTT	CASSWGGGAGTDTQYF
TRBJ2-1	TRBV19	once	.	TGTGCCAGTAGTCTAAGGGAGCGGGCTGACCCGGGGGAGCAGTTCTTC	CASSLRERADPGEQFF
TRBJ2-1	TRBV7-9	.	TRBD2	TGTGCCAGCAGCTCCAGCGGGGGGGACAATGAGCAGTTCTTC	CASSSSGGDNEQFF
TRBJ2-2	TRBV6-1	.	.	TGTGCCAGCAGTGAAGCATTTCCGGGGAGCAGCGGGGAGCTGTTTTTT	CASSEAFPGSSGELFF
TRBJ1-1	TRBV30	.	.	TGTGCCTGGAGCCGGGAGGCGAACACTGAAGCTTTCTTT	CAWSREANTEAFF